Reported below is one T cell receptor (beta chain). There is no known antigen for this receptor. Base quality data are lacking; no much larger clone is found one base away. The sample originates from a study of cytomegalovirus exposure and HLA in healthy donors (dated 2017 in TCRdb). The study in broad terms: An earlier analysis of roughly 630 of the donors reported about 250 Gb of sequence data and 117 million unique TCR beta sequences from about 179 million T cells. Of the 398 genotyped donors, approximately 83% fell in the genetic ancestry cluster associated with self-reported Caucasian donors. Across approximately 400 genotyped donors of the cohort, an average of about 240,000 unique TCR beta nucleotide sequences per donor were sequenced, and roughly a sixth of those sequences were non-productive. The aim of the study was to test whether cataloging public T cell receptors could identify signatures of past pathogen exposure. Alongside the repertoire data, information on donor age, sex, ethnicity and CMV serostatus was compiled. In a later genetic analysis, genome-wide SNP genotypes for about 60% of the 666 donors were used, and that subset was treated as a discovery cohort. To predict cytomegalovirus infection status, the study brought together high-throughput TCR immunosequencing, statistical association of individual TCRs with disease status, and machine learning. Every repertoire in the discovery cohort had been generated on one and the same sequencing platform. Along with the roughly 710-subject first cohort, a separate validation cohort of around 110 different subjects was used. An early release that covered about 600 HLA-typed donors contained approximately 320 gigabases of sequencing data and some 87 million unique TCR sequences. Several DR-DQ haplotypes were handled as single units for association and clustering because linkage in the cohort was strong. The number of donors typed differed by locus, with roughly 629-640 for A, B, C, DRB1 and DQB1, around 500 for DQA1, 600 to 610 for DPA1, and around 450 for DPB1. An earlier analysis of 587 of the donors used high-throughput TCR beta sequencing to judge whether each TCR beta V gene segment behaved as functional or pseudogenic. In a later analysis, previously published TCR beta repertoires from hundreds of donors were re-analyzed and high-resolution HLA genotyping was added so that TCR occurrence patterns could be studied. Both class I and class II loci were covered by HLA typing, at four-digit resolution. Rather than using new phenotypic data, the later analysis identified candidate immune exposures from TCR beta sequences and from how often those sequences occurred across donors. The study used immunosequencing to profile the T cell repertoires of 600 to 850 subjects and linked those repertoires to cytomegalovirus serostatus.

On the study overall, not on this receptor specifically: In a later analysis, HLA-associated TCR beta chains were found to be more clonally expanded and to have lower generation probabilities than equally common non-associated chains. The cohort was sequenced for TCR beta chains only, and without alpha or paired-chain data the features that could be detected were limited. According to a later analysis, most CMV-associated TCR beta chains appeared to be HLA-restricted, and the HLA associations seemed to be driven largely by CMV exposure. A later analysis reported that several top co-occurrence clusters appeared linked to parvovirus B19, influenza, CMV and Epstein-Barr virus. The classifier was reported to diagnose cytomegalovirus status with high specificity and sensitivity in both the original cohort and the validation cohort. Because some donors lacked HLA typing at each locus, the association tests relied only on the typed subset. At a false discovery rate of 0.05, a later analysis linked around 17,000 TCR beta sequences to specific HLA alleles. A cluster of highly shared sequence variants was judged likely to be a technical artifact of the sequencing pipeline. In a later analysis, the rate of TCR association differed among HLA loci, with DRB1 alleles having the most associated TCRs and HLA-C alleles having the fewest. A further reported finding was that TCR beta sequences accurately predicted the HLA-A and HLA-B alleles for most subjects in the first cohort. When HLA alleles, especially DR and DQ, strongly co-occurred, attributing TCR associations to individual alleles was difficult. According to the authors, the approach could potentially be generalized to other disease states and immunological phenotypes. Roughly uniform sequencing depth across donors was assumed in presence/absence analyses, although this assumption may not hold. Because counts were too low, about 18 rarely observed V segments, including chromosome 9 orphons, were left out of the earlier analysis of 587 of the donors. The study gave a list of some 150 TCR beta chains associated with cytomegalovirus. For the cohort, immune exposure information was limited to CMV serostatus. In vitro tests confirmed that three of the cytomegalovirus-associated TCR beta chains recognize cytomegalovirus antigens. Some IMGT-functional V segments, including TRBV6-2 and TRBV6-3, could not be told apart with the 87-base-pair reads, so those segments were excluded. According to a later genetic analysis, donors in an Asian-associated ancestry cluster had fewer N-insertions in productive TCRs than the approximately 630-donor mean. While some public TCRs were present in many individuals, most TCR sequences turned up only very rarely across donors. Correlated functional status among segregating V segments might be attributable to linkage disequilibrium, but an unknown experimental factor could not be ruled out. V-gene and J-gene trimming of TCR beta chains was associated with a missense DCLRE1C variant in a later genetic analysis, and the association was replicated in an independent cohort. In an earlier analysis of more than 500 of the donors, most TCR beta V segments appeared in productive rearrangements about 87% or about 30% of the time, broadly matching IMGT annotations.

The cohort was made up of approximately 670 healthy bone marrow donors. Cohort members were all nominally healthy when sampled, although unrecorded immune exposures were likely present. The donor tested CMV seropositive, placing the donor among the 290 or so seropositive members of the cohort. Every donor gave a peripheral blood sample, and the peripheral blood mononuclear cells from that sample were used for TCR beta sequencing. Genomic DNA was extracted from the blood cell samples with the Qiagen DNeasy Blood Extraction Kit. The junction shows trimming of 3 bases on V and 10 bases on J, plus 21 bases between the germline ends. The CDR3 spans 14 residues, from the cysteine through the phenylalanine. Only CDR3 DNA remains: 42 bases, in frame from the first base. CDR1 and CDR2 are read off the germline V gene (reference sequence) as GTSNPN and SVGIG. Receptor libraries were prepared by the immunoSEQ multiplex PCR assay. The multiplex PCR relied on a mix of 60 forward primers for TCR Vbeta segments and 13 reverse primers for TCR Jbeta segments. Amplification of the CDR3 region of rearranged TCR beta genes was performed with a multiplex PCR assay on genomic DNA. On the Illumina HiSeq System, the amplified TCR beta libraries were sequenced as 87-base-pair reads. The paper's data handling went like this. A later analysis counted around 72 million unique TCR beta chains across the approximately 700 repertoires, and some 11 million of these chains were shared by at least two donors. To remove PCR and sequencing errors, raw reads were error-corrected and collapsed into unique sequences using a nearest-neighbor algorithm that merged closely related sequences. Alignment of CDR3 sequences to IMGT reference sequences was used to assign V, D and J gene segments. For a sequence to be retained, a match of at least six nucleotides was required to both a V gene segment and a J gene segment. Rearrangements were classified as productive when the CDR3 lacked stop codons and remained in frame with V and J, and all other rearrangements were classified as non-productive. CDR3 was defined by IMGT convention, running from the second conserved V-encoded cysteine to the conserved J-encoded phenylalanine. The earlier analysis of around 640 of the donors excluded sequences that lacked an unambiguous match to a single V gene segment. An earlier analysis of around 600 of the donors classified V segments as functional when productive rearrangements were above 56.7% and as segregating when the standard deviation between donors was above 5%. A statistical classification framework was built for diagnosing cytomegalovirus status from the catalog of TCR beta chain sequences. V and J gene assignment, in a later analysis, came from comparing TCR nucleotide sequences with IMGT/GENE-DB human TR gene sequences. In a later analysis, CDR3 sequences and most-parsimonious VDJ recombination scenarios were assigned using the TCRdist pipeline. In a later analysis, each TCR beta chain was defined by its CDR3 amino acid sequence together with its V-gene family, and reads without a unique V-gene family were excluded. A later analysis removed over 500 highly shared, low-generation-probability nucleotide sequences to deal with suspected cross-contamination and a sequencing artifact. In a later analysis, a clonal expansion index was calculated for each public chain from normalized within-repertoire ranks of inferred template counts. In a later analysis, generation probabilities were computed using a VDJ recombination model fitted to out-of-frame rearrangements, and the results were checked against IGoR. Hypergeometric tests were used in a later analysis to score TCR-TCR, TCR-HLA and TCR-CMV co-occurrence, with a repertoire-size bias correction applied to the TCR pairs. A later analysis estimated false discovery rates by permuting HLA or CMV assignments 20 times. In a later analysis, co-occurring TCRs were grouped using DBSCAN, with TCRdist sequence similarity added in when clustering inside HLA-allele-positive subsets. Repertoires with fewer than 30,000 or more than 120,000 public chains, plus five repertoires with anomalous nucleotide sharing, were excluded from co-occurrence clustering. Imported from immuneACCESS, the table was reduced by TCRdb to in-frame sequences with V and J called. These copies leave out some clones; in studies compared against another copy, an unresolved V gene accounts for under half, and the cause of the remainder is not known. From that table come the V and J calls and clone size; the DNA was used to work out D and trimming. Present in this sample are about 71,000 clones, around three quarters of which were seen just once. The ten largest clones add up to roughly 9.7% of the sample.

The source is a woman in her forties or fifties in good health and CMV-seropositive. The chain links TRBV30 with TRBJ1-1, with a tentative D gene TRBD1 over 6 matching bases. Sequencing was carried out using PBMCs. The DNA sequence is given as TGTGCCTGGAGCACCAACGGGGGGCAGTTGGGAGCTTTCTTT. It translates to CAWSTNGGQLGAFF.